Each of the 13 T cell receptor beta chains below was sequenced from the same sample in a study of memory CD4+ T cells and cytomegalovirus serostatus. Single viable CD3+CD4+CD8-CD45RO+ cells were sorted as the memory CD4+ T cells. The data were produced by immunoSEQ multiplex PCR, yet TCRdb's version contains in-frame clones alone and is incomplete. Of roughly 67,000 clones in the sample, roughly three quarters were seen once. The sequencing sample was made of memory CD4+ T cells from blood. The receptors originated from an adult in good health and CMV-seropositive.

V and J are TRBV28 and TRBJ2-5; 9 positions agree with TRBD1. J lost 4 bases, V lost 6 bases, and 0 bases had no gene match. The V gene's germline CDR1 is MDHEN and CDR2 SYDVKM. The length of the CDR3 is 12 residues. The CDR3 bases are TGTGCCAGCAGGACAGGGGGAGAGACCCAGTACTTC. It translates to CASRTGGETQYF.

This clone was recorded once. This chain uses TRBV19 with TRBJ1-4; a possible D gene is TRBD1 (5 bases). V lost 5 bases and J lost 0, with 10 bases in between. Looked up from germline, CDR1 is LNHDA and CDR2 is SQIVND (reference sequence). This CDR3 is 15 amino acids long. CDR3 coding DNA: TGTGCCAGTAGTGGACACAGTGCAACTAATGAAAAACTGTTTTTT. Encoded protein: CASSGHSATNEKLFF.

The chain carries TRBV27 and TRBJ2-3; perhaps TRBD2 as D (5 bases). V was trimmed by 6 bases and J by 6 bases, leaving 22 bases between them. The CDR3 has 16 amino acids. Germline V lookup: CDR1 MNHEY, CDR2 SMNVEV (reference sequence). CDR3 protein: CASSSGMGTHVDTQYF. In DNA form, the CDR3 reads TGTGCCAGCAGCTCGGGGATGGGAACGCACGTGGATACGCAGTATTTT.

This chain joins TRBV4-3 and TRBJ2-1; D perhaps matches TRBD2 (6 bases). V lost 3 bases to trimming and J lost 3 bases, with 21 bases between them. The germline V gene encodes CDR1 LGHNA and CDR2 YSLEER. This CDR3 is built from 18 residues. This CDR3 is CASSQNSAGRIGYNEQFF. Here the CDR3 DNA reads TGCGCCAGCAGCCAGAACTCCGCGGGGAGAATAGGCTACAATGAGCAGTTCTTC.

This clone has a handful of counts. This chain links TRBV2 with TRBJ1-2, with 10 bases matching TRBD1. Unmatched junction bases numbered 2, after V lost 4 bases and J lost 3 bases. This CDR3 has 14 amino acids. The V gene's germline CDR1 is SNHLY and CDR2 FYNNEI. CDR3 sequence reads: CASSATGGYYGYTF. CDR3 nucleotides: TGTGCCAGCAGTGCGACAGGGGGCTACTATGGCTACACCTTC.

CDR3 DNA sequence: TGTGCCAGCAGTGACACAGGGAGTCAGCCCCAGCATTTT. Its translation: CASSDTGSQPQHF. V usage is TRBV2 and J usage is TRBJ1-5, with D possibly being TRBD1 (6 bases). This CDR3 region has 13 residues. V was pared by 3 bases and J by 6 bases, with 9 bases between. CDR1 and CDR2 from the germline V gene are SNHLY and FYNNEI.

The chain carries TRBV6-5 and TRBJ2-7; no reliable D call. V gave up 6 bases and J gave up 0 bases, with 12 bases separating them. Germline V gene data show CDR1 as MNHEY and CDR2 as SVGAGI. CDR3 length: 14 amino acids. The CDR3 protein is CASSAKWSSYEQYF. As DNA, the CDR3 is TGTGCCAGCAGCGCCAAATGGAGCTCCTACGAGCAGTACTTC.

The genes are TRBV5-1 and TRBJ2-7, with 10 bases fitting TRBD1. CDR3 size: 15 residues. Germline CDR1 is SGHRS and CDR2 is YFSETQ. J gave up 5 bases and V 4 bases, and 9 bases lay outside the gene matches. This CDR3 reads CASSPLDRGHDEQYF. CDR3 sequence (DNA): TGCGCCAGCAGCCCTCTAGACAGGGGGCACGACGAGCAGTACTTC. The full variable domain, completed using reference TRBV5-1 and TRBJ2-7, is KAGVTQTPRYLIKTRGQQVTLSCSPISGHRSVSWYQQTPGQGLQFLFEYFSETQRNKGNFPGRFSGRQFSNSRSEMNVSTLELGDSALYLCASSPLDRGHDEQYFGPGTRLTVT.

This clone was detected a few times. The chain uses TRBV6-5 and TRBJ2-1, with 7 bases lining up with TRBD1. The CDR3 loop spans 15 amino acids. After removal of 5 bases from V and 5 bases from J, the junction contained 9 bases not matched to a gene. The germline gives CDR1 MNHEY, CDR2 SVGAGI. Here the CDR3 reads CASSPRRGTDNEQFF. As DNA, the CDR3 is TGTGCCAGCAGTCCCCGCAGGGGGACGGACAATGAGCAGTTCTTC.

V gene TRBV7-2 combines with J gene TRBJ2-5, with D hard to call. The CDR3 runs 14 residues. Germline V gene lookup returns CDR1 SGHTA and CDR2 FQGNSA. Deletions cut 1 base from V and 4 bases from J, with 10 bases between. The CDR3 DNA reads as TGTGCCAGCAGCTTAGTGGCTAGAAGAGAGACCCAGTACTTC. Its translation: CASSLVARRETQYF.

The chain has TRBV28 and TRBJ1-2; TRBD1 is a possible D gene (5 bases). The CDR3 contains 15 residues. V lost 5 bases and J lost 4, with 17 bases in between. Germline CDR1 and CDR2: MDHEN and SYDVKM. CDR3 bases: TGTGCCAGCAGTCCCCCGGGACCCATAGGCTATGGCTACACCTTC. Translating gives CASSPPGPIGYGYTF.

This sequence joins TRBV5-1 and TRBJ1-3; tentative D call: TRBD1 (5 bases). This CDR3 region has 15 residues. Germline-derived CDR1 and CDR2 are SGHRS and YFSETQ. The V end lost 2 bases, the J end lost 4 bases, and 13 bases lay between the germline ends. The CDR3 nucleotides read TGCGCCAGCAGCTTAACGGGGCGAGTAGGAAACACCATATATTTT. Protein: CASSLTGRVGNTIYF.

The CDR3 DNA reads as TGTGCCAGCCGTACATCCGAAAACACCATATATTTT. Protein: CASRTSENTIYF. The rearrangement links TRBV6-5 to TRBJ1-3; D call uncertain. Trimming took 8 bases from V and 6 from J, leaving 11 bases between them. This CDR3 is 12 amino acids long. CDR1 is MNHEY and CDR2 is SVGAGI in the germline V gene.